The TCR beta chain described here comes from a study of tumor-infiltrating lymphocytes in primary liver carcinoma. The input was approximately 500 ng total RNA; TCR beta cDNA was made from it with a constant-region primer. Sequencing libraries for TCR beta derived from three nested multiplex PCR rounds that used slightly modified ARM-PCR. In the first two PCR rounds, TRBV1-TRBV30 forward primers were paired with a C-beta reverse primer, and each round lasted about 10 cycles. TCRdb reprocessed the multiplex PCR reads with MiXCR, giving one entry per CDR3 protein. Among tens of thousands of distinct CDR3 sequences, about three quarters were seen once, and the ten largest hold 25%. This clonotype was picked up many times. From about 19-30 mg of unsorted bulk tissue, DNA and RNA were co-extracted together. V gave up 6 bases and J gave up 6 bases; unmatched junction bases: 8. The CDR3 has 13 amino acids. Germline V lookup: CDR1 GTSNPN, CDR2 SVGIG (reference sequence).

This TCR was recovered from a man in his forties with primary liver carcinoma and hepatitis B virus infection. The sample comprised liver tumor tissue from sampling region 2. Subset specified: tumor region T2, inferior pole. The chain combines TRBV30 with TRBJ2-7; TRBD1 aligns across 10 bases. CDR3 in DNA: TGTGCCTGTCCGGGACAGGGGCCTGGCGAGCAGTACTTC. Protein product: CACPGQGPGEQYF.